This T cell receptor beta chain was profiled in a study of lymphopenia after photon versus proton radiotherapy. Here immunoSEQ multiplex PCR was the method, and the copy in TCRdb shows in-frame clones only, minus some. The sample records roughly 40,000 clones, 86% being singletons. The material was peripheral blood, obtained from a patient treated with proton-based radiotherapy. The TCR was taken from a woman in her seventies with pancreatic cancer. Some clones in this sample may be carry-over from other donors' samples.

The CDR3 DNA is TGTGCCACAAAAGACAGTCCTGACTCGCACGAGCAGTACTTC. It specifies CATKDSPDSHEQYF. The chain combines TRBV19 with TRBJ2-7; the D gene is possibly TRBD1 (5 bases). Deletions cut 10 bases from V and 5 bases from J, with 21 bases between. CDR1 is LNHDA, CDR2 SQIVND, per germline (reference sequence). The CDR3 loop spans 14 amino acids.